Shown below are 23 T cell receptor beta chains from a single sample sequenced in a study of immune heterogeneity within non-small cell lung tumors (dated by TCRdb to about 2018). Genomic DNA extracted from bulk tumor tissue served as TCR template, with 600 ng gDNA amplified per sample. During surgery, several biopsies were collected from each primary tumor and placed as far from one another as possible within the tumor mass. The study cohort was described as untreated, and patients were newly diagnosed NSCLC cases undergoing curative surgery. Instrument on record: HiSeq X Ten. A multiplex PCR system amplified the TCR beta CDR3 region, with a first 10-cycle round using 32 V-gene forward and 13 J-gene reverse primers. Clones were called with MiXCR by TCRdb after fastp trimmed the public reads at Q25, and only in-frame beta chains were retained. Under each unique CDR3 protein, matching rows form one entry showing the most common genes and DNA. This sample gives fewer than 2,000 distinct CDR3 sequences in total; roughly half of them show up just once. The ten largest clones capture 15% of the sample.

The sample taken for sequencing was lung tumor tissue. These receptors were taken from a man in his 60s with non-small cell lung cancer.

The chain uses TRBV6-1 and TRBJ1-5; 9 nucleotides match TRBD1. This CDR3 has 12 residues. J was trimmed by 11 bases and V by 6 bases; bases with no gene match: 5. In germline, CDR1 is MNHNS, CDR2 SASEGT. The CDR3 region has the DNA TGTGCCAGCAGCCAACAGGGGGCGGCCCAGCATTTT. It encodes CASSQQGAAQHF.

The chain combines TRBV19 with TRBJ2-7; no clear D gene. The CDR3 loop spans 13 amino acids. V was pared by 5 bases and J by 7 bases, with 15 bases between. Germline V gene lookup returns CDR1 LNHDA and CDR2 SQIVND (reference sequence). CDR3 residues: CASSAEPGSEQYF. Written as DNA, the CDR3 is TGTGCCAGTAGTGCAGAGCCCGGCAGTGAGCAGTACTTC.

In this sample, this clonotype is large. The CDR3 nucleotides are TGCGCCAGCAGCTTGGACCGCGGACGGGGGCCCCAGCATTTT. Translated, it gives CASSLDRGRGPQHF. The V call is TRBV5-1, the J call TRBJ1-5; D remains unclear. This CDR3 has 14 residues. V was pared by 0 bases and J by 9 bases, with 13 bases between. Germline V gene sequence: CDR1 SGHRS, CDR2 YFSETQ.

This clonotype was detected only once. The V and J genes are TRBV27 and TRBJ2-1, with D possibly TRBD1 on 5 matching bases. The CDR3 has 13 amino acids. The V gene lost 6 bases and the J gene lost 3 bases, with 9 bases spanning the gap. Germline-derived CDR1 and CDR2 are MNHEY and SMNVEV (reference sequence). The CDR3 loop reads CASSPGFYNEQFF. DNA for the CDR3: TGTGCCAGCAGCCCAGGGTTCTACAATGAGCAGTTCTTC.

This chain connects TRBV19 to TRBJ2-7; 10 bases agree with TRBD1. Germline CDR1 and CDR2: LNHDA and SQIVND (reference sequence). The CDR3 covers 15 residues. J gave up 5 bases and V 5 bases, and 9 bases lay outside the gene matches. This CDR3 reads CASSYRRDRGNEQYF. CDR3 DNA sequence: TGTGCCAGTAGTTACCGCCGGGACAGGGGAAACGAGCAGTACTTC.

The chain joins TRBV10-3 to TRBJ1-1; no firm D call. Trimming took off 5 bases at V and 3 bases at J, with 10 bases between the two ends. Germline-derived CDR1 and CDR2 are ENHRY and SYGVKD. This CDR3 comprises 13 residues. The CDR3 spells CAISYEPYTEAFF. CDR3 bases: TGTGCCATCAGTTATGAACCGTACACTGAAGCTTTCTTT.

The V call is TRBV9, the J call TRBJ2-3, with TRBD1 matching over 7 bases. This CDR3 has 16 residues. CDR1 is SGDLS and CDR2 is YYNGEE in the germline V gene. V shed 4 bases and J 3 bases; nucleotides not matched to a gene: 11. The CDR3 loop is CASSQDRIGVTDTQYF. The CDR3 region has the DNA TGTGCCAGCAGCCAGGACAGGATCGGGGTGACAGATACGCAGTATTTT.

This chain joins TRBV20-1 and TRBJ2-3, with D unresolved. This CDR3 spans 11 amino acids. CDR1 and CDR2 (germline): DFQATT, SNEGSKA (reference sequence). Deletions cut 7 bases from V and 3 bases from J, with 8 bases between. CDR3 nucleotide sequence: TGCAGTGGACAAGGGACAGATACGCAGTATTTT. Protein: CSGQGTDTQYF.

This clonotype is large (0.1 to 1%). The chain combines TRBV27 with TRBJ2-7; 8 positions agree with TRBD1. With V trimmed by 0 bases and J by 3 bases, 7 bases remained unmatched. The germline CDR1 and CDR2 sequences are MNHEY and SMNVEV (reference sequence). The CDR3 runs to 16 residues. CDR3 in amino acids: CASSLSGQGAFYEQYF. The CDR3 DNA reads TGTGCCAGCAGTTTATCGGGGCAGGGGGCATTCTACGAGCAGTACTTC.

This clonotype was observed a few times. The chain carries TRBV20-1 and TRBJ2-1; D perhaps matches TRBD2 (5 bases). CDR1 DFQATT and CDR2 SNEGSKA come from the germline V gene (reference sequence). The CDR3 spans 16 residues. V shed 0 bases and J shed 0 bases, with 12 bases lying between them. CDR3 DNA sequence: TGCAGTGCTAGAGATGGCCGTGGGAGCTCCTACAATGAGCAGTTCTTC. It codes for CSARDGRGSSYNEQFF.

About this clonotype itself: The junction differs from germline at one of its ends, possibly a read error. This chain connects TRBV19 to TRBJ2-2; TRBD2 is a possible D gene (5 bases). Germline V gene data show CDR1 as LNHDA and CDR2 as SQIVND (reference sequence). The CDR3 is made up of 14 amino acids. The CDR3 sequence: CASSITTRSGEMFF. The DNA for the CDR3 is TGCGCCAGTAGTATTACTACTAGGTCCGGGGAGATGTTTTTT.

This clonotype appeared a few times. The genes are TRBV6-4 and TRBJ2-1; D is unclear. The CDR3 runs to 11 residues. V gave up 6 bases and J gave up 7 bases, with 7 bases separating them. Germline V gene data show CDR1 as MRHNA and CDR2 as SNTAGT. The CDR3 reads CASRFRNEQFF. CDR3 nucleotides: TGTGCCAGCAGATTTAGGAATGAGCAGTTCTTC.

V usage is TRBV5-6 and J usage is TRBJ1-1, with 7 positions matching TRBD1. CDR1 is SGHDT, CDR2 YYEEEE, per germline. Losses at the gene ends were 6 bases for V and 3 bases for J; bases not matched to a gene: 5. There are 13 residues in the CDR3. Written as DNA, the CDR3 is TGTGCCAGCAAACAGGGGAGGCACACTGAAGCTTTCTTT. Translation gives CASKQGRHTEAFF.

This clonotype was counted between two and nine times. V usage is TRBV5-1 and J usage is TRBJ1-1; 8 positions agree with TRBD1. Germline CDR1 SGHRS, CDR2 YFSETQ. The CDR3 is made up of 14 amino acids. V shed 0 bases, J shed 5 bases, and the junction held 3 bases outside the gene matches. The DNA for the CDR3 is TGCGCCAGCAGCTTGGGACAGGGGCGGACTGAAGCTTTCTTT. Translated: CASSLGQGRTEAFF.

The chain employs TRBV27 and TRBJ2-1; D is ambiguous. CDR3 length equals 13 residues. CDR1 is MNHEY and CDR2 is SMNVEV in the germline V gene (reference sequence). Deletions cut 5 bases from V and 9 bases from J, with 14 bases between. CDR3 coding DNA: TGTGCCAGCAGTCCGTACATACCAGGTGAGCAGTTCTTC. It is translated as CASSPYIPGEQFF.

The table lists this clonotype with a few counts. This rearrangement joins TRBV6-5 to TRBJ1-2; a weak D match, TRBD1 (5 bases). The CDR3 length is 16 residues. Deletions cut 0 bases from V and 4 bases from J, with 15 bases between. CDR1 and CDR2 from the germline V gene are MNHEY and SVGAGI. For the CDR3, the DNA is TGTGCCAGCAGTTACTCCCTCGGCCAGGGAGGCTATGGCTACACCTTC. It is translated as CASSYSLGQGGYGYTF.

The chain links TRBV12-3 or TRBV12-4 to TRBJ2-3, with a weak D call TRBD2 (6 bases). The CDR3 covers 16 residues. Between the trimmed V and J ends, which lost 5 bases and 0 bases, there was a span of 15 bases. The DNA for the CDR3 is TGTGCCAGCAGTCTCGCCGGGGGATCGAGCACAGATACGCAGTATTTT. This codes for CASSLAGGSSTDTQYF.

This rearrangement joins TRBV30 to TRBJ2-1, with D possibly being TRBD2 (5 bases). Trimming took 0 bases from V and 4 from J, leaving 7 bases between them. Germline V gives CDR1 GTSNPN, CDR2 SVGIG (reference sequence). This CDR3 region has 13 residues. The CDR3 sequence is CAWSVGGYNEQFF. CDR3 DNA sequence: TGTGCCTGGAGTGTAGGAGGATACAATGAGCAGTTCTTC.

The rearrangement links TRBV6-2 or TRBV6-3 to TRBJ1-6; D not certain. This CDR3 has 16 amino acids. Deletions cut 0 bases from V and 10 bases from J, with 16 bases between. CDR1 and CDR2 (germline): MNHEY, SVGEGT. This CDR3 reads CASSYSTPRGGSPLHF. CDR3 sequence (DNA): TGTGCCAGCAGTTACTCGACCCCCCGGGGTGGCTCACCCCTCCACTTT.

The chain carries TRBV6-5 and TRBJ1-6; 8 positions match TRBD1. The junction had 4 bases not matched to a gene; V was cut back by 4 bases and J by 5 bases. This CDR3 has 15 amino acids. Germline CDR1 and CDR2: MNHEY and SVGAGI. This CDR3 is CASSWETGDNSPLHF. The CDR3 DNA is TGTGCCAGCAGTTGGGAGACAGGGGATAATTCACCCCTCCACTTT.

The chain uses TRBV28 and TRBJ1-3; 7 nucleotides align to TRBD1. The V segment lost 6 bases and the J segment 4 bases; nucleotides outside the gene matches: 6. The CDR3 is made up of 14 amino acids. Germline-derived CDR1 and CDR2 are MDHEN and SYDVKM. CDR3 in DNA: TGTGCCAGCAGCCAGGGGGGCTCGGGAAACACCATATATTTT. It encodes CASSQGGSGNTIYF.

The chain uses TRBV5-6 and TRBJ2-3, with D unclear. Germline-derived CDR1 and CDR2 are SGHDT and YYEEEE. This CDR3 spans 14 amino acids. The V and J ends lost 0 bases and 8 bases respectively, with 13 bases between them. The CDR3 here is CASSLASGWATQYF. Written as DNA, the CDR3 is TGTGCCAGCAGCTTGGCCTCAGGATGGGCTACGCAGTATTTT. The full variable domain, in which reference TRBV5-6 and TRBJ2-3 provide the parts outside the CDR3, is DAGVTQSPTHLIKTRGQQVTLRCSPKSGHDTVSWYQQALGQGPQFIFQYYEEEERQRGNFPDRFSGHQFPNYSSELNVNALLLGDSALYLCASSLASGWATQYFGPGTRLTVL.

This clonotype was detected only a few times. J is TRBJ1-5 and V is TRBV19; unclear D gene. The V end was cut by 2 bases, the J end by 7 bases, with 12 bases between. The germline V gene encodes CDR1 LNHDA and CDR2 SQIVND (reference sequence). The CDR3 consists of 14 residues. The CDR3 DNA reads TGTGCCAGTAGTATAATAGGGTATGGCCAGCCCCAGCATTTT. It yields the protein CASSIIGYGQPQHF. The entire variable domain, with the rest obtained from reference TRBV19 and TRBJ1-5, is as follows: DGGITQSPKYLFRKEGQNVTLSCEQNLNHDAMYWYRQDPGQGLRLIYYSQIVNDFQKGDIAEGYSVSREKKESFPLTVTSAQKNPTAFYLCASSIIGYGQPQHFGDGTRLSIL.